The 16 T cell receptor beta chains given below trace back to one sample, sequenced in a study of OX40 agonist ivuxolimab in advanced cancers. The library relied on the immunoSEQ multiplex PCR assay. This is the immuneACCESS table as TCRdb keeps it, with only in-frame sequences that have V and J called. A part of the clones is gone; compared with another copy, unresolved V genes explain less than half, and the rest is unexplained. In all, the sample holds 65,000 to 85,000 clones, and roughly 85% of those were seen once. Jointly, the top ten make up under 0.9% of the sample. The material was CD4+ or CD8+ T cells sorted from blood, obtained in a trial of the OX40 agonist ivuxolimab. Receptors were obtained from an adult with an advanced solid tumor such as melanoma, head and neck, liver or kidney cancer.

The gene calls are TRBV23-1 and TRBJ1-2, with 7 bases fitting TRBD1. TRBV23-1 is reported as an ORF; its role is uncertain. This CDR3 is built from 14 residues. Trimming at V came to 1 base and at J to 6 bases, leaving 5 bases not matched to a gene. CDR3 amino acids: CASSQFITGDGYTF. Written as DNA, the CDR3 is TGCGCCAGCAGTCAATTCATAACAGGGGATGGCTACACCTTC.

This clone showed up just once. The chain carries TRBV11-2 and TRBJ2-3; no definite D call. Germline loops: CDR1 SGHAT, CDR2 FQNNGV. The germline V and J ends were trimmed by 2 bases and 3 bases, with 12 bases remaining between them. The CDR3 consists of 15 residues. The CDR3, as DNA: TGTGCCAGCAGCTTAAGGAGTGGCCTAACAGATACGCAGTATTTT. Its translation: CASSLRSGLTDTQYF.

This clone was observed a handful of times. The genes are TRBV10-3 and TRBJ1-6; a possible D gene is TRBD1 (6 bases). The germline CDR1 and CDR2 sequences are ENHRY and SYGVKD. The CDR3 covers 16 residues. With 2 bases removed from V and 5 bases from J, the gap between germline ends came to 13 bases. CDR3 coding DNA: TGTGCCATCAGTGAGGTGAAGGGGGGCAATAATTCACCCCTCCACTTT. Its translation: CAISEVKGGNNSPLHF.

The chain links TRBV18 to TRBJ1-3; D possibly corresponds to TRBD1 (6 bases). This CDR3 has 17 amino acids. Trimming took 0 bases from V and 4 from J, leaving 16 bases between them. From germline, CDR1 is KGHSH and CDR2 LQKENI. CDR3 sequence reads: CASSPPRSQGTGNTIYF. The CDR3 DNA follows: TGTGCCAGCTCACCACCGAGGTCTCAGGGGACAGGAAACACCATATATTTT.

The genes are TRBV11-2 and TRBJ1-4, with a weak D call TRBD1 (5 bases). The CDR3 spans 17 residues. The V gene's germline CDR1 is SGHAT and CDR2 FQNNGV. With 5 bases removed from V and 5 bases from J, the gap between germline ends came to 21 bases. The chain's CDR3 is CASSRSGTRSLNEKLFF. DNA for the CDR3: TGTGCCAGCAGCCGGTCCGGGACCCGGAGTCTCAATGAAAAACTGTTTTTT.

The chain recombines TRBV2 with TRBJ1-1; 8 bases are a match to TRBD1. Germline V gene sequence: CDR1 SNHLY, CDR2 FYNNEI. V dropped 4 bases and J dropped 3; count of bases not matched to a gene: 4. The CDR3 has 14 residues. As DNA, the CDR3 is TGTGCCAGCAGTGCTGGACAGGGCGACACTGAAGCTTTCTTT. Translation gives CASSAGQGDTEAFF. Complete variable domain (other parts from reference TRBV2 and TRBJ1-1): EPEVTQTPSHQVTQMGQEVILRCVPISNHLYFYWYRQILGQKVEFLVSFYNNEISEKSEIFDDQFSVERPDGSNFTLKIRSTKLEDSAMYFCASSAGQGDTEAFFGQGTRLTVV.

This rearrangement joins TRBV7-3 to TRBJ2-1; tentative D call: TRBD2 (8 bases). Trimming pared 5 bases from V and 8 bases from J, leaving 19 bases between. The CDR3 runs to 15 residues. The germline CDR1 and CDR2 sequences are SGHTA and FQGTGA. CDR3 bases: TGTGCCAGCAGCCCTTATAGCGGGACAGCCTATGAGCAGTTCTTC. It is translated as CASSPYSGTAYEQFF.

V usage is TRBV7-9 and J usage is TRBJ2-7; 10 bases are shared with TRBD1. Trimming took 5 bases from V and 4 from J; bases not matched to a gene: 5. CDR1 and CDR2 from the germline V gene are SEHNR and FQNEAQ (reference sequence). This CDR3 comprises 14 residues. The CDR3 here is CASSNDRGLYEQYF. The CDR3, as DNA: TGTGCCAGCAGCAACGACAGGGGGCTTTACGAGCAGTACTTC.

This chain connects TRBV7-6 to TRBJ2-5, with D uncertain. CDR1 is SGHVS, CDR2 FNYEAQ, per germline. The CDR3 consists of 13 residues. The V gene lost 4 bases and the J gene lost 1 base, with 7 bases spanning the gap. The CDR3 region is CASSSHPQETQYF. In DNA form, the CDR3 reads TGTGCCAGCAGCTCCCATCCCCAAGAGACCCAGTACTTC.

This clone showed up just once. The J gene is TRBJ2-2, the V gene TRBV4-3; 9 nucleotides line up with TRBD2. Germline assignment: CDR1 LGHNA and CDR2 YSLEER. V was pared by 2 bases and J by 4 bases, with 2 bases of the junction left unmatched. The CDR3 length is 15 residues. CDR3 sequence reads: CASSQLAGITGELFF. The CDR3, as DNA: TGCGCCAGCAGCCAACTAGCGGGAATCACCGGGGAGCTGTTTTTT.

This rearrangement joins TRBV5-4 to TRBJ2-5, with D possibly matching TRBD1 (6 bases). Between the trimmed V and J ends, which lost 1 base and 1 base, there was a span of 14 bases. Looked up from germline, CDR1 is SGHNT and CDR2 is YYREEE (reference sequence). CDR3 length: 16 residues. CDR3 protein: CASSLRSTGGQETQYF. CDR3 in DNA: TGTGCCAGCAGCTTGAGATCGACAGGAGGCCAAGAGACCCAGTACTTC.

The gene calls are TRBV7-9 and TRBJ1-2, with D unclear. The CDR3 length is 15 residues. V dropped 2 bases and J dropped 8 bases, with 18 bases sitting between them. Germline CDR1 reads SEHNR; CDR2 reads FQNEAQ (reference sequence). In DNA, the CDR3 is TGTGCCAGCAGCTTAAAGAGTCCCATGGCGAGCGGCTACACCTTC. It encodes CASSLKSPMASGYTF.

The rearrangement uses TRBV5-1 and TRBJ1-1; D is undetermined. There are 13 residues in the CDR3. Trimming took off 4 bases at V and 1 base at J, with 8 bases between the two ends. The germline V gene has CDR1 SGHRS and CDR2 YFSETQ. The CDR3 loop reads CASSTTRNTEAFF. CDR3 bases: TGCGCCAGCAGCACAACCCGGAACACTGAAGCTTTCTTT.

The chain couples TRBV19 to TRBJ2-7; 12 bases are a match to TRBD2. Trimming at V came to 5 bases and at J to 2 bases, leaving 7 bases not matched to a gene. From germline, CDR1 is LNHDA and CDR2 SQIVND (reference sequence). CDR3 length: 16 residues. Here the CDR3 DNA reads TGTGCCAGTAGTGGACCGGGACTAGCGGGCCCCTACGAGCAGTACTTC. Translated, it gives CASSGPGLAGPYEQYF.

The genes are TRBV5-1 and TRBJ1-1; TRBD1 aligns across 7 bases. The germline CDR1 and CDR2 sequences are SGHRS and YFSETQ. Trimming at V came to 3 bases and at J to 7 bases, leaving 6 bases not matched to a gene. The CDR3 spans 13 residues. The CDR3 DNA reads TGCGCCAGCAGCTGGGGGACAGCTGTTGAAGCTTTCTTT. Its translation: CASSWGTAVEAFF.

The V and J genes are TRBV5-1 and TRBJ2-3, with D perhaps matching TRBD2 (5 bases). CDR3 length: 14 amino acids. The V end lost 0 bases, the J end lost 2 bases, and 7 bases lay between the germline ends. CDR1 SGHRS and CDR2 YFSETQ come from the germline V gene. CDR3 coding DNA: TGCGCCAGCAGCTTGGCGAGGGTCACAGATACGCAGTATTTT. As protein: CASSLARVTDTQYF.